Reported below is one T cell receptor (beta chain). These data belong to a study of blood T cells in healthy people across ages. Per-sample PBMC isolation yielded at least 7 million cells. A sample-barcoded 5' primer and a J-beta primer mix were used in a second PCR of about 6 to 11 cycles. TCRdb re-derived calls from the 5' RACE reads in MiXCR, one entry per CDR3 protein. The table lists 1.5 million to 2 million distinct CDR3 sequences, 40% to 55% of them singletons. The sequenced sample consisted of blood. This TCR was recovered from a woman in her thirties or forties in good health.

The CDR3, as DNA: TGTGCCATCAGTGAGATGGGTGGGACCCAGTACTTC. Translating gives CAISEMGGTQYF. The chain joins TRBV10-3 to TRBJ2-5, with no clear D. Between the trimmed V and J ends, which lost 2 bases and 7 bases, there was a span of 8 bases. The CDR3 spans 12 residues. Germline V CDR1 and CDR2: ENHRY, SYGVKD.